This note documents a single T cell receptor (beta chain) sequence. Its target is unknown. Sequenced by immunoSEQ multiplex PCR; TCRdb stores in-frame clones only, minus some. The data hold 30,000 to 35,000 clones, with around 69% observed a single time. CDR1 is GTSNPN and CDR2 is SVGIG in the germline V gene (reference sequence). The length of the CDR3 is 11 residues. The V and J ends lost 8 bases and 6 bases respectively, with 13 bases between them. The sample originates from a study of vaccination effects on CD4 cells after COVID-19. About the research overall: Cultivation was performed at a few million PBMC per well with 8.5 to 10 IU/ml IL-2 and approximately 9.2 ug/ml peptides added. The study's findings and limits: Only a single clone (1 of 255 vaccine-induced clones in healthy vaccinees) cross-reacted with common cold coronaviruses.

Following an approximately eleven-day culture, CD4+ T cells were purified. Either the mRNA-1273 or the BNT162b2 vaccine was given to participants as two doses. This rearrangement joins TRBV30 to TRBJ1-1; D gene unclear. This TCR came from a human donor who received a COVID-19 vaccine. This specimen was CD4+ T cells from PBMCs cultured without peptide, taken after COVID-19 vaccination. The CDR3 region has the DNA TGTGCCCAGGCACGGCAATCTGAAGCTTTCTTT. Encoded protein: CAQARQSEAFF.